The entry that follows covers one T cell receptor beta chain sequence. What it binds is unknown. With a J-beta primer mix and a sample-barcoded 5' primer, a second PCR ran 7 to 11 cycles. In TCRdb, the 5' RACE reads were re-called with MiXCR into one record per CDR3 protein. This repertoire shows under 2 million distinct CDR3 sequences, about 35% found once; its top ten account for over 9%. V dropped 6 bases and J dropped 7 bases, with 16 bases sitting between them. Germline CDR1 SNHLY, CDR2 FYNNEI. The CDR3 has 14 amino acids. These data belong to a study of blood T cells in healthy people across ages. Findings and limits, study-wide: TCR beta diversity, measured per million T cells, fell in a roughly linear way with age.

The TCR comes from a woman aged 25-40 years in good health. What was sequenced was blood. V and J are TRBV2 and TRBJ2-1; possibly TRBD1 for D (6 bases). CDR3 in amino acids: CASRTLYRENEQFF. The CDR3 nucleotides read TGTGCCAGCAGGACCCTTTACAGGGAGAATGAGCAGTTCTTC. Complete variable domain (other parts from reference TRBV2 and TRBJ2-1): EPEVTQTPSHQVTQMGQEVILRCVPISNHLYFYWYRQILGQKVEFLVSFYNNEISEKSEIFDDQFSVERPDGSNFTLKIRSTKLEDSAMYFCASRTLYRENEQFFGPGTRLTVL.